Below, 4 T cell receptor beta chains from the same sample are listed, as sequenced in a study of vaccination and CD4 T cells after COVID-19. As for treatment: 10-day PBMC culture with coronavirus spike peptide pools or control peptides (ViraFEST assay). An unexposed donor provided the CD4+ T cells, which were collected before the COVID-19 pandemic (2011-2018). These receptors are not linked to any known antigen. Cultured CD4+ T-cell DNA underwent Oncomine TCR Beta short-read sequencing. TCRdb re-called the PCR reads with MiXCR, one entry per CDR3 protein. Of about 1,100 distinct CDR3 sequences listed, 31% were seen once; the top ten hold 70% to 90%. Sequenced input: CD4+ T cells from blood, cultured in vitro. These receptor sequences come from a human donor in good health.

The rearrangement uses TRBV4-1 and TRBJ2-3, with TRBD2 matching 7 bases. The CDR3 runs 14 residues. After removal of 4 bases from V and 4 bases from J, the junction contained 5 bases not matched to a gene. CDR1 is MGHRA and CDR2 is YSYEKL in the germline V gene. The CDR3 sequence: CASSLLTSADTQYF. The CDR3 region has the DNA TGCGCCAGCAGCCTCCTAACTAGCGCAGATACGCAGTATTTT.

The rearrangement links TRBV7-3 to TRBJ1-5; the match to TRBD1 covers 11 bases. The junction had 14 bases not matched to a gene; V was cut back by 4 bases and J by 3 bases. Germline V gene data show CDR1 as SGHTA and CDR2 as FQGTGA. This CDR3 contains 19 residues. The CDR3 region has the DNA TGTGCCAGCAGCTGTAAGGGGACAGGGGGTCCTCTATACAATCAGCCCCAGCATTTT. Amino acid sequence: CASSCKGTGGPLYNQPQHF.

The sample holds a few counts of this clonotype. The chain is built from TRBV27 and TRBJ1-2; unclear D gene. CDR1 and CDR2 (germline): MNHEY, SMNVEV (reference sequence). Trimming left V 0 bases short and J 1 base short, with 9 bases between. The CDR3 is 15 amino acids. The CDR3 DNA reads TGTGCCAGCAGTTTATCGGTCGGGGTTAACTATGGCTACACCTTC. As protein: CASSLSVGVNYGYTF.

The chain couples TRBV4-1 to TRBJ2-1, with TRBD2 identical over 9 bases. V shed 1 base and J 11 bases; nucleotides not matched to a gene: 3. Germline-derived CDR1 and CDR2 are MGHRA and YSYEKL. The length of the CDR3 is 13 residues. Here the CDR3 reads CASSQGRGGQQFF. CDR3 bases: TGCGCCAGCAGCCAAGGGCGGGGGGGCCAGCAGTTCTTC.